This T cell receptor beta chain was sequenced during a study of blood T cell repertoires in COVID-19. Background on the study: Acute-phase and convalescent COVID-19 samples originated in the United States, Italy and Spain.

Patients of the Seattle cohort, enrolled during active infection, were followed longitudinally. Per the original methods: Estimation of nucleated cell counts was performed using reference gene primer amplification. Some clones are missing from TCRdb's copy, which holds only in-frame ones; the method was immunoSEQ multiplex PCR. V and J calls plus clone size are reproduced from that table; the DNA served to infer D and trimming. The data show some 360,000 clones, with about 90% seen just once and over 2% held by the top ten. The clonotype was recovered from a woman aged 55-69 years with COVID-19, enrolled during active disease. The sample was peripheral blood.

The chain's CDR3 is CASSNPGTSGGWGEQFF. In DNA, the CDR3 is TGCGCCAGCAGTAACCCTGGGACTAGCGGGGGATGGGGTGAGCAGTTCTTC. The V gene is TRBV4-1, the J gene TRBJ2-1; 14 bases align to TRBD2. The V and J ends lost 6 bases and 9 bases, in that order; junction bases with no gene match: 13. CDR3 size: 17 residues. From germline, CDR1 is MGHRA and CDR2 YSYEKL.